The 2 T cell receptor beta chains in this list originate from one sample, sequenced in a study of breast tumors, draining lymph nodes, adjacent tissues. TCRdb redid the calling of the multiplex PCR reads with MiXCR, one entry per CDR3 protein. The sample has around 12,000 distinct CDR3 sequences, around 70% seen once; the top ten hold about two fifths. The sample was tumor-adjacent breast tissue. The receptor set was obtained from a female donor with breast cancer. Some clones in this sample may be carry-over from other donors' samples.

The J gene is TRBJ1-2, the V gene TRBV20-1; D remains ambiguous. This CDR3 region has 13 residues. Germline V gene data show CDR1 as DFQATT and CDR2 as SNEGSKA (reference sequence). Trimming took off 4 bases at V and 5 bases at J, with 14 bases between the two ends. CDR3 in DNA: TGCAGTGCTACCCACCGGAACCCTTATGGCTACACCTTC. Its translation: CSATHRNPYGYTF.

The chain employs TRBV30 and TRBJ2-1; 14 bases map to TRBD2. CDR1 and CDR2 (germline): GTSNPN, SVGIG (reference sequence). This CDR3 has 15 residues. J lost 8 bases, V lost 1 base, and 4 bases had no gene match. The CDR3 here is CAWSAGTSGSHEQFF. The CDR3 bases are TGTGCCTGGAGTGCCGGGACTAGCGGGAGCCATGAGCAGTTCTTC.